Presented here are 10 T cell receptor beta chains from one specimen sequenced in a study of shared clonotypes between healthy human individuals. Terminally differentiated effector memory CD45RA+ cells were excluded by CCR7 positive selection of CD45RO-negative cells. This table comes from immunoSEQ multiplex PCR, and its TCRdb copy is limited to in-frame clones, with some not included. The profile shows millions of clones, just under 95% of them singletons. Input material: naive CD8+ T cells sorted from blood. All receptors derive from a man between 18 and 29 years old in good health.

This clone has a single count. This chain links TRBV29-1 with TRBJ2-5, with D perhaps TRBD1 or TRBD2 (5 bases each). Trimming pared 6 bases from V and 5 bases from J, leaving 13 bases between. Germline CDR1 is SQVTM and CDR2 is ANQGSEA. The CDR3 is made up of 12 amino acids. The DNA for the CDR3 is TGCAGCGTCTCCAGGGAGTCGGAGACCCAGTACTTC. Translating gives CSVSRESETQYF.

J is TRBJ1-1 and V is TRBV25-1; D ambiguous. CDR1 is MGHDK and CDR2 is SYGVNS in the germline V gene. The CDR3 is 13 amino acids. Between the trimmed V and J ends, which lost 6 bases and 3 bases, there was a span of 11 bases. The CDR3 loop reads CASSAYSHTEAFF. In DNA, the CDR3 is TGTGCCAGCAGCGCCTACAGCCACACTGAAGCTTTCTTT.

This chain joins TRBV7-9 and TRBJ1-2; a possible D gene is TRBD1 (6 bases). V dropped 5 bases and J dropped 8 bases, with 18 bases sitting between them. Germline V lookup: CDR1 SEHNR, CDR2 FQNEAQ (reference sequence). This CDR3 comprises 14 residues. In DNA, the CDR3 is TGTGCCAGCAGCGACAATTACAGGGTGGACGGCTACACCTTC. Translation gives CASSDNYRVDGYTF.

The genes are TRBV29-1 and TRBJ2-3; TRBD1 aligns across 7 bases. The CDR3 covers 13 residues. Germline V lookup: CDR1 SQVTM, CDR2 ANQGSEA. With V trimmed by 7 bases and J by 2 bases, 6 bases remained unmatched. In DNA form, the CDR3 reads TGCAGCGCCGACAGGGAATTCACAGATACGCAGTATTTT. Translated: CSADREFTDTQYF.

The chain recombines TRBV27 with TRBJ1-2, with a tentative D call TRBD1 (6 bases). Deletions cut 6 bases from V and 0 bases from J, with 11 bases between. The CDR3 sequence is 14 residues long. The germline V gene has CDR1 MNHEY and CDR2 SMNVEV (reference sequence). CDR3 sequence: CASRPTGTNYGYTF. CDR3 DNA sequence: TGTGCCAGCAGGCCGACAGGCACTAACTATGGCTACACCTTC.

The rearrangement joins TRBV7-3 to TRBJ2-3; 12 positions agree with TRBD2. The ends lost 2 bases at V and 4 bases at J; junction bases unmatched: 16. The CDR3 is 20 residues long. The germline V gene has CDR1 SGHTA and CDR2 FQGTGA. CDR3 region: CASSLFVPRTSGAGPDTQYF. The CDR3 DNA reads as TGTGCCAGCAGCTTATTCGTCCCAAGGACTAGCGGGGCGGGACCAGATACGCAGTATTTT.

The sample holds one count of this clone. The V gene is TRBV7-3, the J gene TRBJ2-3, with TRBD2 matching over 7 bases. Germline V CDR1 and CDR2: SGHTA, FQGTGA. CDR3 length: 14 residues. V dropped 5 bases and J dropped 2; count of bases not matched to a gene: 4. Here the CDR3 DNA reads TGTGCCAGCAGCCAGGGACTACTCACAGATACGCAGTATTTT. The encoded protein is CASSQGLLTDTQYF. The full variable domain, its missing parts supplied by reference TRBV7-3 and TRBJ2-3, is GAGVSQTPSNKVTEKGKYVELRCDPISGHTALYWYRQSLGQGPEFLIYFQGTGAADDSGLPNDRFFAVRPEGSVSTLKIQRTERGDSAVYLCASSQGLLTDTQYFGPGTRLTVL.

The CDR3 DNA is TGTGCCAGCAGTTTGAGACCGGAAGGCACCTACGAGCAGTACTTC. It encodes CASSLRPEGTYEQYF. The J gene is TRBJ2-7, the V gene TRBV28; D call uncertain. The germline gives CDR1 MDHEN, CDR2 SYDVKM. The CDR3 consists of 15 residues. V shed 3 bases and J shed 2 bases, with 14 bases lying between them.

The chain employs TRBV30 and TRBJ2-2; D is undetermined. This CDR3 spans 10 amino acids. The V and J ends lost 0 bases and 10 bases respectively, with 3 bases between them. Germline lookup yields CDR1 GTSNPN and CDR2 SVGIG (reference sequence). CDR3 sequence: CAWSVEELFF. As DNA, the CDR3 is TGTGCCTGGAGTGTAGAGGAGCTGTTTTTT.

The chain carries TRBV29-1 and TRBJ2-1; 7 bases agree with TRBD2. The germline V gene has CDR1 SQVTM and CDR2 ANQGSEA. The ends lost 7 bases at V and 3 bases at J; junction bases unmatched: 6. The CDR3 consists of 13 residues. The CDR3 spells CSGVLAGYNEQFF. The CDR3 DNA is TGCAGCGGTGTTTTAGCGGGCTACAATGAGCAGTTCTTC.